This T cell receptor beta chain is drawn from a study of blood T cell repertoires in COVID-19. Study context: PBMCs, B-cell-depleted T cells, or T cells were the source of the cDNA or gDNA that made up the material.

The CDR3 totals 15 residues. Trimming pared 2 bases from V and 2 bases from J, leaving 12 bases between. Germline CDR1 MNHNS, CDR2 SASEGT. Clones were sequenced by immunoSEQ multiplex PCR, and TCRdb holds only the in-frame ones, with some missing. This table holds some 40,000 clones, 75% to 90% found once. The sample was peripheral blood. J is TRBJ1-2 and V is TRBV6-1; D uncertain. The source is a man aged 70 or older with acute or convalescent COVID-19. This CDR3 reads CASSESSGANYGYTF. Here the CDR3 DNA reads TGTGCCAGCAGTGAAAGCAGCGGAGCCAACTATGGCTACACCTTC.